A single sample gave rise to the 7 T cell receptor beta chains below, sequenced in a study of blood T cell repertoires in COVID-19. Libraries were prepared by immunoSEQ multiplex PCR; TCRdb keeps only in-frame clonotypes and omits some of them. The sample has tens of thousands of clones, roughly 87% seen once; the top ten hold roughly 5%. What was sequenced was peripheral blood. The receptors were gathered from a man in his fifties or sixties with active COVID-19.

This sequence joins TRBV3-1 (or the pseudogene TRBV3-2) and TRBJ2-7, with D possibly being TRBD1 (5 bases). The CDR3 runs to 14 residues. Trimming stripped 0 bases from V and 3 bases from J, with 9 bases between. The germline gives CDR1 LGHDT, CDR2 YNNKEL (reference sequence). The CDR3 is CASSQEARGYEQYF. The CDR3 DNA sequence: TGTGCCAGCAGCCAAGAGGCAAGGGGCTACGAGCAGTACTTC.

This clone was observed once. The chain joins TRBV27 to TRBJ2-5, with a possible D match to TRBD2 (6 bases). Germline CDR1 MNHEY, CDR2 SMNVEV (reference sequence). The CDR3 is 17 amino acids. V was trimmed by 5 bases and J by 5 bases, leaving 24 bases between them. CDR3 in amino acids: CASSGRRAPPNLETQYF. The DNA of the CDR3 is TGTGCCAGCAGTGGTAGGAGGGCACCTCCGAACTTGGAGACCCAGTACTTC.

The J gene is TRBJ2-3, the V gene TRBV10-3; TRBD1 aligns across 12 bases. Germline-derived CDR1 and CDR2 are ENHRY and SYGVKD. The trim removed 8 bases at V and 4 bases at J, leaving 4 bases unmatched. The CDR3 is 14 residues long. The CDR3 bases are TGTGCCATCGGGACAGGGGGCCAAGCAGATACGCAGTATTTT. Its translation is CAIGTGGQADTQYF.

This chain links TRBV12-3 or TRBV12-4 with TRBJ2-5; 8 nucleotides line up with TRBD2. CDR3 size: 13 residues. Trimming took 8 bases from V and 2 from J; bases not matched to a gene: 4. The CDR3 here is CASVTSGQETQYF. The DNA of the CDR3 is TGTGCCAGCGTTACTAGCGGTCAAGAGACCCAGTACTTC.

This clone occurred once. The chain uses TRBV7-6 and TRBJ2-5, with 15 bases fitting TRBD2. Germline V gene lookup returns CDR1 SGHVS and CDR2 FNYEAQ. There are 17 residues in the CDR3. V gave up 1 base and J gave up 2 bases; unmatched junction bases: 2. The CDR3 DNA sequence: TGTGCCAGCAGCTTAGGGACTAGCGGGGGGGGTCAAGAGACCCAGTACTTC. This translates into CASSLGTSGGGQETQYF.

The DNA for the CDR3 is TGTGCCAGCAGCTTAGGGAGAGGACAGACTTCCTCCTACGAGCAGTACTTC. This encodes CASSLGRGQTSSYEQYF. The chain couples TRBV7-6 to TRBJ2-7; tentative D call: TRBD1 (6 bases). The CDR3 has 17 residues. CDR1 is SGHVS, CDR2 FNYEAQ, per germline. Trimming took 1 base from V and 0 from J, leaving 16 bases between them.

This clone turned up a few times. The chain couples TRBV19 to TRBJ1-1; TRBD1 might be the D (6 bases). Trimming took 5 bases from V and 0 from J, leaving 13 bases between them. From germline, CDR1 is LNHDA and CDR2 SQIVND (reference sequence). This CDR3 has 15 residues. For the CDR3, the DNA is TGTGCCAGTAGTCCCCTCCAGGGGATGAACACTGAAGCTTTCTTT. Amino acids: CASSPLQGMNTEAFF.